The 7 T cell receptor beta chains below were found in one sample sequenced in a study of shared clonotypes between healthy human individuals (TCRdb year 2020). The library was prepared using the immunoSEQ multiplex PCR assay. This immuneACCESS table, as held by TCRdb, lists in-frame sequences with V and J called but not all clones. Of the missing ones, under half trace to an unresolved V gene in checked studies; the others have no known cause. This sample comprises roughly 2,000,000 clones, just under 95% of them detected only once. Less than 2% of the sample is held by the ten biggest clonotypes. CD8 naive samples were CD45RO-negative cells positively selected for CCR7, giving a CD45RA+CCR7+ population that excluded TemRA cells. Material for sequencing was naive CD8+ T cells from PBMCs. In light of the paper, this sample's cell subset or site label describes: CD45RA+CCR7+. The receptor source for this set is a man younger than 35 in good health. Some clones in this sample may be carry-over from other donors' samples.

This chain links TRBV9 with TRBJ2-1; 11 nucleotides agree with TRBD2. This CDR3 comprises 16 residues. The ends lost 3 bases at V and 3 bases at J; junction bases unmatched: 5. Per the germline V gene, CDR1 is SGDLS and CDR2 is YYNGEE. The CDR3 spells CASSATGTSGYNEQFF. CDR3 bases: TGTGCCAGCAGCGCCACAGGGACTAGCGGCTACAATGAGCAGTTCTTC.

The chain couples TRBV10-1 to TRBJ2-7, with D tentatively TRBD1 (7 bases). V was clipped by 6 bases and J by 2 bases, with 17 bases between them. This CDR3 region has 15 residues. The germline CDR1 and CDR2 sequences are WNHNN and SYGVQD (reference sequence). CDR3 in amino acids: CASSKGQGGPYEQYF. As DNA, the CDR3 is TGCGCCAGCAGCAAAGGTCAGGGGGGACCCTACGAGCAGTACTTC.

The chain employs TRBV30 and TRBJ1-6, with D perhaps TRBD1 (5 bases). CDR1 is GTSNPN, CDR2 SVGIG, per germline (reference sequence). The CDR3 is made up of 16 amino acids. Trimming shortened V by 2 bases and J by 0 bases, and 11 bases separated the two germline ends. Here the CDR3 reads CAWSIGGSSYNSPLHF. In DNA form, the CDR3 reads TGTGCCTGGAGTATCGGGGGTAGCTCCTATAATTCACCCCTCCACTTT. The full variable domain, its missing parts supplied by reference TRBV30 and TRBJ1-6, is SQTIHQWPATLVQPVGSPLSLECTVEGTSNPNLYWYRQAAGRGLQLLFYSVGIGQISSEVPQNLSASRPQDRQFILSSKKLLLSDSGFYLCAWSIGGSSYNSPLHFGNGTRLTVT.

This chain joins TRBV5-4 and TRBJ2-7, with D perhaps TRBD1 (6 bases). The CDR3 consists of 16 residues. Trimming took off 3 bases at V and 6 bases at J, with 22 bases between the two ends. Germline CDR1 is SGHNT and CDR2 is YYREEE (reference sequence). The CDR3 reads CASSSNPGHKLLEQYF. The CDR3 DNA reads as TGTGCCAGCAGCTCCAATCCGGGACACAAGCTGCTCGAGCAGTACTTC.

The V and J genes are TRBV5-1 and TRBJ2-7; weak D call: TRBD2 (7 bases). The CDR3 has 17 amino acids. Trimming stripped 1 base from V and 2 bases from J, with 19 bases between. Per the germline V gene, CDR1 is SGHRS and CDR2 is YFSETQ. CDR3 DNA sequence: TGCGCCAGCAGCTTGACCCCGGTAGGGGGAGGGGCCTACGAGCAGTACTTC. Amino acids: CASSLTPVGGGAYEQYF.

This clone appeared a single time. The V gene is TRBV12-5, the J gene TRBJ1-1; 7 bases line up with TRBD1. J gave up 2 bases and V 2 bases, and 11 bases lay outside the gene matches. Germline CDR1 reads LGHNT; CDR2 reads FRNRAP. The CDR3 loop spans 17 amino acids. CDR3 coding DNA: TGTGCTAGTGGTTTGCCCCGAGGGGGCAGGGGCAACACTGAAGCTTTCTTT. Protein sequence: CASGLPRGGRGNTEAFF.

The chain has TRBV15 and TRBJ2-7; TRBD1 matches at 9 bases. Germline V gene sequence: CDR1 LNHNV, CDR2 YYDKDF (reference sequence). V lost 5 bases and J lost 2; bases outside the gene matches: 7. The CDR3 sequence is 15 residues long. In DNA, the CDR3 is TGTGCCACCAGCTCCGACAGGGGGTATGCCTACGAGCAGTACTTC. Its translation is CATSSDRGYAYEQYF.